This T cell receptor (beta chain) was obtained from a study of shared clonotypes between healthy human individuals. Findings of the study overall: The study found roughly 5% of naive CD4 clonotypes shared across a handful of donors. Clonotype sharing levels among donors were expected to vary with sequencing depth.

In regard to this clone: The antigen remains undetermined.

V dropped 2 bases and J dropped 5 bases, with 18 bases sitting between them. Germline CDR1 reads MGHRA; CDR2 reads YSYEKL. The CDR3 length is 17 residues. This table comes from immunoSEQ multiplex PCR, and its TCRdb copy is limited to in-frame clones, with some not included. The sample carries roughly 850,000 clones, 96% recorded once. Positively selected for CCR7, the CD45RO-negative cells used as naive CD8 cells excluded terminally differentiated effector memory CD45RA+ cells. The TCR sequence derives from a man aged 30 to 39 in good health. The chain is built from TRBV4-1 and TRBJ2-2, with D perhaps assigned TRBD1 or TRBD2 (6 bases each). The specimen sequenced was naive CD8+ T cells sorted from blood. CDR3 loop: CASSQHTGTGVTGELFF. The CDR3 DNA reads as TGCGCCAGCAGCCAACACACAGGGACGGGGGTAACCGGGGAGCTGTTTTTT.